This is a list of T cell receptor beta chains from one sample in a study of shared T cell receptors in the human thymus. Produced via immunoSEQ multiplex PCR; TCRdb's table is partial and in-frame only. In the table there are about 730,000 clones, over 75% of which are singletons. These sequences were also reported in another study, on human thymus T cells.

The sample comprised thymocytes. Receptor source: a girl younger than two with a congenital heart defect. CDR3s include the opening cysteine and the closing phenylalanine or tryptophan. D genes are given only for firm matches. Rows give clone size only sometimes, using once, few, many, or a class for an expanded clone.

V	size	D	J	CDR3	DNA
TRBV6-5	.	TRBD1	TRBJ2-7	CASGPGQGNF	TGTGCCAGCGGACCGGGACAGGGGAACTTC
TRBV5-1	.	.	TRBJ1-4	CASSRVTAPNEKLFF	TGCGCCAGCAGCCGAGTGACAGCTCCAAATGAAAAACTGTTTTTT
TRBV5-4	few	.	TRBJ1-2	CASSLGGSLNYGYTF	TGTGCCAGCAGCTTGGGAGGCAGCCTTAACTATGGCTACACCTTC
TRBV27	.	TRBD1	TRBJ2-6	CASSPTGQGAGGANVLTF	TGTGCCAGCAGTCCTACGGGACAGGGGGCTGGTGGGGCCAACGTCCTGACTTTC
TRBV5-1	.	TRBD1	TRBJ1-1	CASSPHLYGGTGGGGVNTEAFF	TGCGCCAGCAGCCCCCATCTTTACGGCGGGACAGGGGGCGGCGGAGTGAACACTGAAGCTTTCTTT
TRBV6-5	.	.	TRBJ1-1	CASSAHRVVTEAFF	TGTGCCAGCAGTGCCCACAGGGTTGTGACTGAAGCTTTCTTT
TRBV27	.	.	TRBJ1-5	CASSFTARQAHSNQPQHF	TGTGCCAGCAGTTTTACGGCTCGACAGGCCCATAGCAATCAGCCCCAGCATTTT
TRBV4-3	few	.	TRBJ1-5	CASSQDRAGNQPQHF	TGCGCCAGCAGCCAAGATCGGGCAGGGAATCAGCCCCAGCATTTT
TRBV6-5	.	.	TRBJ2-3	CASSYSEGAGDTQYF	TGTGCCAGCAGTTACTCGGAGGGGGCCGGAGATACGCAGTATTTT
TRBV7-2	.	.	TRBJ1-5	CASSLGGPQHF	TGTGCCAGCAGCTTAGGAGGGCCCCAGCATTTT
TRBV4-3	.	.	TRBJ1-5	CASSQGPRQLNQPQHF	TGCGCCAGCAGCCAAGGTCCCAGACAACTTAATCAGCCCCAGCATTTT
TRBV27	.	.	TRBJ1-1	CASKEVCRGRYTEAFF	TGTGCCAGCAAGGAAGTCTGCAGGGGTCGGTACACTGAAGCTTTCTTT
TRBV7-8	.	TRBD1	TRBJ1-2	CASSLGDREDYGYTF	TGTGCCAGCAGCTTGGGGGACAGGGAGGACTATGGCTACACCTTC
TRBV4-3	.	.	TRBJ2-1	CASSRHRIKSSYNEQFF	TGCGCCAGCAGCCGCCACAGGATTAAGAGCTCCTACAATGAGCAGTTCTTC
TRBV4-1	.	TRBD1	TRBJ2-7	CASSQGGQGAYEQYF	TGCGCCAGCAGCCAAGGGGGACAGGGGGCCTACGAGCAGTACTTC
TRBV5-6	.	.	TRBJ2-7	CASSWDGGGRGAYEQYF	TGTGCCAGCAGCTGGGATGGGGGGGGCCGCGGGGCCTACGAGCAGTACTTC
TRBV7-9	.	.	TRBJ2-5	CASSLVGVGQFPSETQYF	TGTGCCAGCAGCTTAGTGGGTGTTGGGCAGTTTCCATCAGAGACCCAGTACTTC